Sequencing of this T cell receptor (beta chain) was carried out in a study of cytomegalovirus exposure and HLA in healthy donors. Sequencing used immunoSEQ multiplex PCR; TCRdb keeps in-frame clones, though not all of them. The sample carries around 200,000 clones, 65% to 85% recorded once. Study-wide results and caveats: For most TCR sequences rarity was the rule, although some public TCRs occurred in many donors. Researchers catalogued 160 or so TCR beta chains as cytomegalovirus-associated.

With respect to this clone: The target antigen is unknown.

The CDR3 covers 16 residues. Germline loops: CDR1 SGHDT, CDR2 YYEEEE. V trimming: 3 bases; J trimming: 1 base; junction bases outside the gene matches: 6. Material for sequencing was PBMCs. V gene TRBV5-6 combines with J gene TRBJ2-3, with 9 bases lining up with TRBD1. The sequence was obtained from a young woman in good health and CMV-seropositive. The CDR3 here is CASSSGTGLGTDTQYF. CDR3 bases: TGTGCCAGCAGCTCCGGGACAGGGCTTGGCACAGATACGCAGTATTTT.